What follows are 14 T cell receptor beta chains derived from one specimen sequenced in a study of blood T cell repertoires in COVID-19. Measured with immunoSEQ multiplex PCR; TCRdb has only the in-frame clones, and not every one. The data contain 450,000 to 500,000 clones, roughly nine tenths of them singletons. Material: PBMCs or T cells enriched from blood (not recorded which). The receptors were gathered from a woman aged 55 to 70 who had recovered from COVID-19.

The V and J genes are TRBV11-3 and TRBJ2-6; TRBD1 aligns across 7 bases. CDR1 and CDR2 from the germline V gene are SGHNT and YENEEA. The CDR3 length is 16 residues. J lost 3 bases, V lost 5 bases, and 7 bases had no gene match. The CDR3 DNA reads TGTGCCAGCAGCCAAACAGGGGTTTTTGGGGCCAACGTCCTGACTTTC. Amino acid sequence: CASSQTGVFGANVLTF.

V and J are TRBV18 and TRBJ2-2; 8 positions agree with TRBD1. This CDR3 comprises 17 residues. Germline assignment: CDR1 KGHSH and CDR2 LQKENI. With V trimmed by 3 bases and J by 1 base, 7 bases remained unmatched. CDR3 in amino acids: CASSPFDRGLNTGELFF. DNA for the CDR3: TGTGCCAGCTCACCCTTCGACAGGGGTTTGAACACCGGGGAGCTGTTTTTT.

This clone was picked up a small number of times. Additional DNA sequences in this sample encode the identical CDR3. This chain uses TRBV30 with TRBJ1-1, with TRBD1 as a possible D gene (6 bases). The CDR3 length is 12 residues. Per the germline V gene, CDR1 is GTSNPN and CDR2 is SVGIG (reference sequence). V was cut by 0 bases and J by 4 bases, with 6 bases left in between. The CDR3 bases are TGTGCCTGGAGTGTAGGGGGCACTGAAGCTTTCTTT. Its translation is CAWSVGGTEAFF. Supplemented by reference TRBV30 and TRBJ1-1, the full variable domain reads SQTIHQWPATLVQPVGSPLSLECTVEGTSNPNLYWYRQAAGRGLQLLFYSVGIGQISSEVPQNLSASRPQDRQFILSSKKLLLSDSGFYLCAWSVGGTEAFFGQGTRLTVV.

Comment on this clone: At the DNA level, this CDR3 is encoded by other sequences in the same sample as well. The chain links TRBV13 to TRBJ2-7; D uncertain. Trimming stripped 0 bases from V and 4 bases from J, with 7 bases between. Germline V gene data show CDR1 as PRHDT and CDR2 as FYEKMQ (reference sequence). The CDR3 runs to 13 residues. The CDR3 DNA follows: TGTGCCAGCAGCTTAGGCCGCGGTTACGAGCAGTACTTC. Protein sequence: CASSLGRGYEQYF.

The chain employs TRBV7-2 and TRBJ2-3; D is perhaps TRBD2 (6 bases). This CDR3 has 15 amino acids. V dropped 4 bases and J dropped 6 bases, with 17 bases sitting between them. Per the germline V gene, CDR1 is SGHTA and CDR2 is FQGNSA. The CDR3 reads CASSSSGTEGDTQYF. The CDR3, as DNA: TGTGCCAGCAGCTCCTCCGGGACGGAGGGGGATACGCAGTATTTT.

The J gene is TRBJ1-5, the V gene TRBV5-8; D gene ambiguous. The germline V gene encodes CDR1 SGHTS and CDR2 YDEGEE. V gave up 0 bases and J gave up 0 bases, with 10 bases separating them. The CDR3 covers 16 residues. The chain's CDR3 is CASSLVAYYSNQPQHF. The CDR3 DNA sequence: TGTGCCAGCAGCTTGGTCGCGTATTATAGCAATCAGCCCCAGCATTTT.

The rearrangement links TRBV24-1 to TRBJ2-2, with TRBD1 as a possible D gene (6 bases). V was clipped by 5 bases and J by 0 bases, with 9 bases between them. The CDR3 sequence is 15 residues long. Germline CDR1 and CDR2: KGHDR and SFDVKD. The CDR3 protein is CATSAAGANTGELFF. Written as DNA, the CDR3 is TGTGCCACCAGTGCGGCAGGGGCGAACACCGGGGAGCTGTTTTTT.

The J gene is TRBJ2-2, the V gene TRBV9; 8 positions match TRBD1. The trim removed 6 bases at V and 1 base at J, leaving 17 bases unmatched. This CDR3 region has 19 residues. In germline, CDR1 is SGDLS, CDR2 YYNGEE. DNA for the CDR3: TGTGCCAGCATAGGGGGCCCGATCCGGACAGGGTTGAACACCGGGGAGCTGTTTTTT. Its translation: CASIGGPIRTGLNTGELFF.

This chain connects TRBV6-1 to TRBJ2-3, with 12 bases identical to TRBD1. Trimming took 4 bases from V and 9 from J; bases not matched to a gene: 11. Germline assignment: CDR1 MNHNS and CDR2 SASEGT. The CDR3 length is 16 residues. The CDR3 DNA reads TGTGCCAGCAGTGGGGACAGGGGGCGTTACCGAAACACGCAGTATTTT. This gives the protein CASSGDRGRYRNTQYF.

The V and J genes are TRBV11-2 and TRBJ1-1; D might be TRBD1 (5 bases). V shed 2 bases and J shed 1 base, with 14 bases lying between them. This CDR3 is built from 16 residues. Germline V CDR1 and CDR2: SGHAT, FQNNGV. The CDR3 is CASSLRVNQGNTEAFF. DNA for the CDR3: TGTGCCAGCAGCTTACGGGTTAACCAGGGGAACACTGAAGCTTTCTTT.

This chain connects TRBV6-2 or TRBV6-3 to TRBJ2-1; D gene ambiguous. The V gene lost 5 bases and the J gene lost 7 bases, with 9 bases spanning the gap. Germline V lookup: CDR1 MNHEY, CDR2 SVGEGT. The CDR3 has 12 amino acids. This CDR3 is CASSQWSNEQFF. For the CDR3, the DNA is TGTGCCAGCAGTCAATGGAGTAATGAGCAGTTCTTC.

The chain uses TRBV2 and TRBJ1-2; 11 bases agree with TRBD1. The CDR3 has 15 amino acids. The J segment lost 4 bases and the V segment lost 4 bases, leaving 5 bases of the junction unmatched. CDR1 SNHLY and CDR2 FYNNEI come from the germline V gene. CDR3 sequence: CASSGWTGGSYGYTF. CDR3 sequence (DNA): TGTGCCAGCAGTGGCTGGACAGGGGGCAGCTATGGCTACACCTTC.

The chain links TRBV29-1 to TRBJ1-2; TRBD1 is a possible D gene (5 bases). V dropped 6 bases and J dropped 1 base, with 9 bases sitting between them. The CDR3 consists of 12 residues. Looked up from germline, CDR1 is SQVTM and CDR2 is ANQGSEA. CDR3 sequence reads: CSVAGINYGYTF. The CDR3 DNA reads TGCAGCGTCGCAGGGATTAACTATGGCTACACCTTC. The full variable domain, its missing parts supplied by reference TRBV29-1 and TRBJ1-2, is SAVISQKPSRDICQRGTSLTIQCQVDSQVTMMFWYRQQPGQSLTLIATANQGSEATYESGFVIDKFPISRPNLTFSTLTVSNMSPEDSSIYLCSVAGINYGYTFGSGTRLTVV.

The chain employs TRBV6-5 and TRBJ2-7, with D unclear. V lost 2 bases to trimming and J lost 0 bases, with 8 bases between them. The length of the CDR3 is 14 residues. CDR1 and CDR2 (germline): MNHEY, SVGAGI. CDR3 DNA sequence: TGTGCCAGCAGTTACGGGTCAGGCTCCTACGAGCAGTACTTC. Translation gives CASSYGSGSYEQYF.